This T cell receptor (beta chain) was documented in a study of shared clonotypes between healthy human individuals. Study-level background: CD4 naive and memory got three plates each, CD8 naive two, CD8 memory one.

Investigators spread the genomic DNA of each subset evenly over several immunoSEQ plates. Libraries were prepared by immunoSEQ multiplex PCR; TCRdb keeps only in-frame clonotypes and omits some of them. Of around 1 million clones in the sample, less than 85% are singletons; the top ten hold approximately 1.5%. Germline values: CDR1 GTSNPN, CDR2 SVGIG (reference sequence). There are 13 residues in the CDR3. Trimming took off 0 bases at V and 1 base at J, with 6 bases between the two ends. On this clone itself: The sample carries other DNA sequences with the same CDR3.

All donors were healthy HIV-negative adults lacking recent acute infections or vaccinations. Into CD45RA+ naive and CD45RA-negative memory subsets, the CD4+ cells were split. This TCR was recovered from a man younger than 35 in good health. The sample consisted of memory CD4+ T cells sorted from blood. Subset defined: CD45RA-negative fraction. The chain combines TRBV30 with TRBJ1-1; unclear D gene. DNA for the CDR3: TGTGCCTGGAGTGTAAGTCCGAACACTGAAGCTTTCTTT. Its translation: CAWSVSPNTEAFF. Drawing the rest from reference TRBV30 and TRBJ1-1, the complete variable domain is SQTIHQWPATLVQPVGSPLSLECTVEGTSNPNLYWYRQAAGRGLQLLFYSVGIGQISSEVPQNLSASRPQDRQFILSSKKLLLSDSGFYLCAWSVSPNTEAFFGQGTRLTVV.